The rows below give T cell receptor beta chains drawn from one sample of a study of T cell clonotyping in hematopoietic cell transplantation. Repertoires were generated with immunoSEQ multiplex PCR, while TCRdb's copy carries only in-frame clones and drops some. The table has about 6,100 clones, about 34% seen once. The sample in question was peripheral blood mononuclear cells, obtained 30 days after allogeneic stem cell transplant. Receptor source: a female patient aged 50-65 years who had an allogeneic stem cell transplant from an unrelated donor, so the T cells may come from the graft donor. Some clones in this sample may be carry-over from other donors' samples. Both conserved end residues are part of each CDR3. Each record gives: D gene, J gene, V gene, clone size, CDR3 DNA, CDR3 protein. A D gene is named only where the DNA matches it firmly. Clone sizes are given selectively: once, few, many, or a class where the clone is expanded.

. | TRBJ1-5 | TRBV2 | . | TGTGCCAGCAGTGACAGCAATCAGCCCCAGCATTTT | CASSDSNQPQHF
TRBD1 | TRBJ2-7 | TRBV6-1 | . | TGTGCCAGCAGTCAGTCAGGGGGCTACGAGCAGTACTTC | CASSQSGGYEQYF
. | TRBJ2-7 | TRBV5-6 | few | TGTGCCAGCAGCTTGGAGGGGTACCACTACCAGCTCGAGCAGTACTTC | CASSLEGYHYQLEQYF
TRBD1 | TRBJ2-7 | TRBV6-1 | . | TGTGCCAGCAGTGCTAGACAGGGGGCCTACGAGCAGTACTTC | CASSARQGAYEQYF
. | TRBJ2-1 | TRBV11-3 | . | TGTGCCAGCCGGGGGGCAACCTACAATGAGCAGTTCTTC | CASRGATYNEQFF
. | TRBJ1-2 | TRBV30 | . | TGTGCCTGGAGTGTTGGGGGTGACGGCTACACCTTC | CAWSVGGDGYTF
TRBD2 | TRBJ2-1 | TRBV25-1 | . | TGTGCCAGCAGTCCCTCGGGACTAGCTTACAATGAGCAGTTCTTC | CASSPSGLAYNEQFF
. | TRBJ1-6 | TRBV19 | . | TGTGCCAGTAGTACTTCGGGGGCAGATAATTCACCCCTCCACTTT | CASSTSGADNSPLHF
. | TRBJ2-5 | TRBV30 | once | TGTGCCTGGACCCCCACCCAAGAGACCCAGTACTTC | CAWTPTQETQYF
. | TRBJ2-3 | TRBV25-1 | . | TGTGCCAGCAGCCGGAAAGTGGGAGTGGCTGATACGCAGTATTTT | CASSRKVGVADTQYF
. | TRBJ1-1 | TRBV2 | few | TGTGCCAGCGGCAGCAGGACCCCTGAAGCTTTCTTT | CASGSRTPEAFF
. | TRBJ1-2 | TRBV9 | few | TGTGCCAGCAGCTTTGCCTCAGGGTCCTATGGCTACACCTTC | CASSFASGSYGYTF
. | TRBJ1-5 | TRBV5-6 | . | TGTGCCAGCAGCTTGGCCGGGGGGCGGGGTCAGCCCCAGCATTTT | CASSLAGGRGQPQHF
. | TRBJ2-5 | TRBV30 | . | TGTGCCTGGGGGGGGGCCAGGGGCTTTCAAGAGACCCAGTACTTC | CAWGGARGFQETQYF
. | TRBJ1-2 | TRBV6-5 | . | TGTGCCAGCAGTGAAACAGGGAATGGCGGCTACACCTTC | CASSETGNGGYTF
. | TRBJ2-7 | TRBV6-1 | medium-sized | TGTGCCAGCAGTGACATGTGGGGGGCAGCCTACGAGCAGTACTTC | CASSDMWGAAYEQYF
TRBD2 | TRBJ2-1 | TRBV29-1 | once | TGCAGCTCGATATCCCCTCGGGAGGCTAAAGTTGAGCAGTTCTTC | CSSISPREAKVEQFF
. | TRBJ1-5 | TRBV28 | few | TGTGCCAGCAGTTTGGGTCACAATCAGCCCCAGCATTTT | CASSLGHNQPQHF
. | TRBJ2-7 | TRBV9 | . | TGTGCCAGCAGCGCCAGGGCGGTTTCCTCCTACGAGCAGTACTTC | CASSARAVSSYEQYF
. | TRBJ1-2 | TRBV25-1 | . | TGTGCCAGCAGTGAATTCCGGGGGGGATCAGGCTACACCTTC | CASSEFRGGSGYTF
. | TRBJ1-1 | TRBV20-1 | few | TGCAGTGCCGAGGAGAACACTGAAGCTTTCTTT | CSAEENTEAFF
. | TRBJ2-7 | TRBV30 | . | TGTGCCTGGACGGCGGACTCCTACGAGCAGTACTTC | CAWTADSYEQYF
. | TRBJ2-7 | TRBV29-1 | few | TGCAGCGCTGCGGAGGGGAGCTCCTACGAGCAGTACTTC | CSAAEGSSYEQYF
TRBD2 | TRBJ2-5 | TRBV30 | once | TGTGCCTGGAGCGGGGGGGTAGGAGAGACCCAGTACTTC | CAWSGGVGETQYF
. | TRBJ2-2 | TRBV19 | few | TGTGCCAGTAGTATAACCCGGTACACCGGGGAGCTGTTTTTT | CASSITRYTGELFF
. | TRBJ2-1 | TRBV29-1 | . | TGCAGCGTCCGGGCCGGCGGCAATGAGCAGTTCTTC | CSVRAGGNEQFF
. | TRBJ2-1 | TRBV6-5 | . | TGTGCCAGCAGGGAGGCCTACAATGAGCAGTTCTTC | CASREAYNEQFF
. | TRBJ1-2 | TRBV6-5 | . | TGTGCCAGCAGTCGTTGGACAGCACCTAACTATGGCTACACCTTC | CASSRWTAPNYGYTF
TRBD2 | TRBJ2-3 | TRBV29-1 | . | TGCAGCGTTGGGGGACTAGCGGGGGGGACAGATACGCAGTATTTT | CSVGGLAGGTDTQYF
. | TRBJ1-2 | TRBV2 | few | TGTGCCAGCTCCAGGAGCCAGGATGAGAATGGCTACACCTTC | CASSRSQDENGYTF
. | TRBJ2-7 | TRBV30 | . | TGTGCCTGGAGTGTCGGTAGCGGATACGAGCAGTACTTC | CAWSVGSGYEQYF
. | TRBJ2-7 | TRBV30 | few | TGTGCCTGGAGCCGCGACAGTTCCTACGAGCAGTACTTC | CAWSRDSSYEQYF
. | TRBJ2-1 | TRBV29-1 | . | TGCAGTTGGTCCGGGATAGGGGACAATGAGCAGTTCTTC | CSWSGIGDNEQFF
. | TRBJ2-3 | TRBV30 | . | TGTGCCTGGAGTGGACTAGGGTCTACAGATACGCAGTATTTT | CAWSGLGSTDTQYF
TRBD1 | TRBJ1-2 | TRBV25-1 | . | TGTGCCAGCAGTGATCTTGGACAGGGCGCTAACTATGGCTACACCTTC | CASSDLGQGANYGYTF
. | TRBJ1-4 | TRBV29-1 | . | TGCAGCGTTAGCAGGACTAATGAAAAACTGTTTTTT | CSVSRTNEKLFF
. | TRBJ1-2 | TRBV6-5 | once | TGTGCCAGCAGTTTCAAGGGAAACTATGGCTACACCTTC | CASSFKGNYGYTF
TRBD1 | TRBJ1-2 | TRBV30 | . | TGTGCCTGGAGTGCGGGACAGGGGGGAAACTATGGCTACACCTTC | CAWSAGQGGNYGYTF
. | TRBJ2-3 | TRBV19 | . | TGTGCCAGTATAGGGGCGGGGATCACAGATACGCAGTATTTT | CASIGAGITDTQYF
. | TRBJ2-5 | TRBV7-2 | . | TGTGCCAGCAGCTTAGAACGTGTAGAGACCCAGTACTTC | CASSLERVETQYF
TRBD1 | TRBJ2-7 | TRBV6-5 | . | TGTGCCAGCAGCCGACAGGGGGCGTCGGGCGAGCAGTACTTC | CASSRQGASGEQYF
. | TRBJ2-7 | TRBV25-1 | . | TGTGCCAGTTCACAGGGTATAGGCTACGAGCAGTACTTC | CASSQGIGYEQYF
TRBD1 | TRBJ2-3 | TRBV2 | . | TGTGCCAGCAGGGCGGACAGGGCAACTAGCACAGATACGCAGTATTTT | CASRADRATSTDTQYF
TRBD1 | TRBJ2-1 | TRBV27 | medium-sized | TGTGCCAGCAGTCCCGGGACAGTAAATGAGCAGTTCTTC | CASSPGTVNEQFF
. | TRBJ1-1 | TRBV30 | . | TGTGCCTGGAGTCTCCGGGGCCCAGCTTTCTTT | CAWSLRGPAFF
. | TRBJ2-7 | TRBV7-2 | . | TGTGCCAGCAGCTTAGTGCCAGGGGAGGGTCTCGACGAGCAGTACTTC | CASSLVPGEGLDEQYF
. | TRBJ2-5 | TRBV7-7 | . | TGTGCCAGCAGCCCCCTGGGAGTCGGGGAGACCCAGTACTTC | CASSPLGVGETQYF